These 17 T cell receptor beta chains originate from one sample sequenced in a study of monozygotic twins with inflammatory bowel disease. TCRdb re-called the 5' RACE reads and catalogs CDR3 proteins one per entry, DNA excluded. There are nearly 450,000 distinct CDR3 sequences in the sample, with about 2.4% held by the top ten. The sample comprised blood. The receptors derive from a human donor with ulcerative colitis or Crohn's disease, or a healthy co-twin of an affected twin (not recorded which).

The chain combines TRBV24-1 with TRBJ1-1; TCRdb selects TRBD1, and the lack of DNA leaves this call unchecked. The CDR3 is 14 residues long. The V gene's germline CDR1 is KGHDR and CDR2 SFDVKD. CDR3 protein: CATSDTGAPTEAFF.

The chain couples TRBV14 to TRBJ2-7; the TCRdb call, TRBD2, lacks DNA for checking. The CDR3 covers 16 residues. Germline CDR1 SGHDN, CDR2 FVKESK. The CDR3 sequence: CASSRGGLAGVYEQYF.

V and J are TRBV20-1 and TRBJ2-3. The germline V gene encodes CDR1 DFQATT and CDR2 SNEGSKA (reference sequence). The CDR3 consists of 14 residues. The CDR3 is CSARDLTATDTQYF.

V and J are TRBV5-1 and TRBJ1-1. This CDR3 has 12 residues. Germline V gene sequence: CDR1 SGHRS, CDR2 YFSETQ. This chain's CDR3 is CASSLASGEAFF.

The chain employs TRBV7-9 and TRBJ2-7. The CDR3 contains 13 residues. CDR1 is SEHNR, CDR2 FQNEAQ, per germline (reference sequence). The CDR3 is CASSLTASYEQYF.

The genes are TRBV7-6 and TRBJ2-1. This CDR3 has 13 amino acids. Germline lookup yields CDR1 SGHVS and CDR2 FNYEAQ. CDR3 amino acids: CASSLNSYKEQFF. Full variable domain (remainder filled in from reference TRBV7-6 and TRBJ2-1): GAGVSQSPRYKVTKRGQDVALRCDPISGHVSLYWYRQALGQGPEFLTYFNYEAQQDKSGLPNDRFSAERPEGSISTLTIQRTEQRDSAMYRCASSLNSYKEQFFGPGTRLTVL.

The CDR3 spells CASSPSGATGDPQYF. The chain carries TRBV5-1 and TRBJ2-3; TCRdb lists TRBD1, though no DNA is available to test this call. CDR1 and CDR2 (germline): SGHRS, YFSETQ. The CDR3 loop spans 15 amino acids.

This chain uses TRBV29-1 with TRBJ1-3; TCRdb outputs TRBD1, but without DNA this stays unchecked. Germline V gene data show CDR1 as SQVTM and CDR2 as ANQGSEA. The CDR3 length is 12 residues. CDR3 sequence reads: CSAWDRGNTIYF.

This chain links TRBV28 with TRBJ2-7; no DNA is available, so the TRBD2 call from TCRdb remains unchecked. Germline V gives CDR1 MDHEN, CDR2 SYDVKM. The CDR3 has 16 residues. The chain's CDR3 is CASSSIGTSDPYEQYF. The variable domain in full, with the rest retrieved from reference TRBV28 and TRBJ2-7, is DVKVTQSSRYLVKRTGEKVFLECVQDMDHENMFWYRQDPGLGLRLIYFSYDVKMKEKGDIPEGYSVSREKKERFSLILESASTNQTSMYLCASSSIGTSDPYEQYFGPGTRLTVT.

The J gene is TRBJ2-7, the V gene TRBV7-2; the D call of TRBD2 rests on TCRdb alone, since no DNA is present to check it. The length of the CDR3 is 15 residues. Germline CDR1 is SGHTA and CDR2 is FQGNSA. CDR3 sequence reads: CASSLDGLAAYEQYF.

The chain couples TRBV7-8 to TRBJ1-1. CDR1 and CDR2 from the germline V gene are SGHVS and FQNEAQ. The CDR3 runs 12 residues. The CDR3 sequence is CASNELGTEAFF.

The chain combines TRBV4-1 with TRBJ2-1. Germline CDR1 is MGHRA and CDR2 is YSYEKL. The CDR3 totals 16 residues. CDR3 loop: CASSQVGISVTNEQFF.

The chain's CDR3 is CASSKGTGGTYNEQFF. This chain uses TRBV19 with TRBJ2-1; the TCRdb D gene call, TRBD1, has no DNA to confirm it. CDR3 length: 16 residues. Per the germline V gene, CDR1 is LNHDA and CDR2 is SQIVND (reference sequence).

V and J are TRBV7-9 and TRBJ2-1; the D gene TCRdb calls, TRBD1, cannot be checked with no DNA. The CDR3 loop spans 14 amino acids. Per the germline V gene, CDR1 is SEHNR and CDR2 is FQNEAQ (reference sequence). The CDR3 here is CASSSPWGYNEQFF.

The J gene is TRBJ1-4, the V gene TRBV20-1; TCRdb returns TRBD1, unconfirmable since there is no DNA. The CDR3 extends over 13 amino acids. Germline assignment: CDR1 DFQATT and CDR2 SNEGSKA (reference sequence). CDR3 region: CSAKQGTNEKLFF.

The chain couples TRBV5-1 to TRBJ2-2; TCRdb indicates TRBD2, and absent DNA this call remains unverified. This CDR3 spans 14 amino acids. Germline assignment: CDR1 SGHRS and CDR2 YFSETQ. CDR3 amino acids: CASSLELQGRELFF. The whole variable domain, filled in from reference TRBV5-1 and TRBJ2-2, reads KAGVTQTPRYLIKTRGQQVTLSCSPISGHRSVSWYQQTPGQGLQFLFEYFSETQRNKGNFPGRFSGRQFSNSRSEMNVSTLELGDSALYLCASSLELQGRELFFGEGSRLTVL.

This chain connects TRBV10-3 to TRBJ2-7; lacking DNA, the TRBD2 call made by TCRdb goes unchecked. Germline-derived CDR1 and CDR2 are ENHRY and SYGVKD. The CDR3 totals 16 residues. CDR3 residues: CAISEGVASGTYEQYF.